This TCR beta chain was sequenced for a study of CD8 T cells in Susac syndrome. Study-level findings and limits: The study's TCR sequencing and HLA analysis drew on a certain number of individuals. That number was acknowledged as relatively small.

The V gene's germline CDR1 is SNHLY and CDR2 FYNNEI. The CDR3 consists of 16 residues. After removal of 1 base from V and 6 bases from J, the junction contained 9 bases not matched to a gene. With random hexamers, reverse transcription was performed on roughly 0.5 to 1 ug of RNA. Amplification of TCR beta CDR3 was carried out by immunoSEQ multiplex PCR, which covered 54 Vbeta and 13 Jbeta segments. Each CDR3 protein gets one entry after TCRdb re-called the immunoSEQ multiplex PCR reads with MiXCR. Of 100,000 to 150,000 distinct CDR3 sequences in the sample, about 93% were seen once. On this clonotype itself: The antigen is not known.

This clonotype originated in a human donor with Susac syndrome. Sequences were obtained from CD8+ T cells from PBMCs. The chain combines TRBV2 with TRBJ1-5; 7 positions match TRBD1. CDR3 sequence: CASSEERQGAGQPQHF. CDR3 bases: TGTGCCAGCAGTGAAGAGAGACAGGGAGCAGGTCAGCCCCAGCATTTT.